What follows are 7 T cell receptor beta chains derived from one specimen sequenced in a study of shared clonotypes between healthy human individuals. The assay was immunoSEQ multiplex PCR, and TCRdb's table has in-frame clones only and misses some. The top ten hold less than 1.5% of the sample, which has some 1,900,000 clones, around 96% seen once. Positively selected for CCR7, the CD45RO-negative cells used as naive CD8 cells excluded terminally differentiated effector memory CD45RA+ cells. The sequencing sample was made of naive CD8+ T cells sorted from blood. The receptors derive from a man aged 18-30 years in good health.

The rearrangement links TRBV2 to TRBJ2-7; D gene uncertain. There are 12 residues in the CDR3. Germline V gives CDR1 SNHLY, CDR2 FYNNEI. The V end lost 7 bases, the J end lost 4 bases, and 11 bases lay between the germline ends. The CDR3 here is CASIEDGYEQYF. The CDR3 nucleotides are TGTGCCAGCATCGAGGACGGTTACGAGCAGTACTTC.

As concerns this clone: This sample also contains other DNA sequences that code for the same CDR3. The chain carries TRBV4-1 and TRBJ2-2, with D uncertain. CDR3 length equals 11 residues. V was clipped by 3 bases and J by 9 bases, with 5 bases between them. The germline gives CDR1 MGHRA, CDR2 YSYEKL. The CDR3 region is CASSQGRELFF. Written as DNA, the CDR3 is TGCGCCAGCAGCCAGGGGAGGGAGCTGTTTTTT.

The rearrangement links TRBV10-3 to TRBJ2-2, with 7 bases matching TRBD2. CDR3 length: 16 amino acids. From germline, CDR1 is ENHRY and CDR2 SYGVKD. J was trimmed by 5 bases and V by 3 bases; bases with no gene match: 9. CDR3 bases: TGTGCCATCAGTGAATGGAGGCTAGCGGAAACCGGGGAGCTGTTTTTT. This codes for CAISEWRLAETGELFF.

The chain couples TRBV25-1 to TRBJ2-1; 12 bases align to TRBD2. Trimming at V came to 5 bases and at J to 0 bases, leaving 2 bases not matched to a gene. This CDR3 has 16 residues. CDR1 MGHDK and CDR2 SYGVNS come from the germline V gene. DNA of the CDR3: TGTGCCAGCAGTATACTAGCGGGAGGCTCCTACAATGAGCAGTTCTTC. Translating it yields CASSILAGGSYNEQFF.

V gene TRBV7-8 combines with J gene TRBJ2-1; TRBD2 matches at 10 bases. Trimming took 0 bases from V and 9 from J; bases not matched to a gene: 8. The CDR3 loop spans 16 amino acids. Germline lookup yields CDR1 SGHVS and CDR2 FQNEAQ. The CDR3, as DNA: TGTGCCAGCAGCTTAGCGCTAGCGGGAGTCTTCGGTGAGCAGTTCTTC. Its translation is CASSLALAGVFGEQFF.

CDR3 DNA: TGTGCCAGCAGCTTAACAGGGGGCGCGGATGGCTACACCTTC. Protein: CASSLTGGADGYTF. The chain joins TRBV7-8 to TRBJ1-2; TRBD1 matches 9 bases. Germline lookup yields CDR1 SGHVS and CDR2 FQNEAQ. The ends lost 2 bases at V and 6 bases at J; junction bases unmatched: 4. This CDR3 contains 14 residues.

For this clone: The same CDR3 arises from other DNA sequences in this sample as well. J is TRBJ2-3 and V is TRBV27; D ambiguous. The ends were cut back, 3 bases at V and 6 bases at J, with 7 bases in the middle. Per the germline V gene, CDR1 is MNHEY and CDR2 is SMNVEV (reference sequence). This CDR3 is 12 amino acids long. The CDR3 loop reads CASSFPPDTQYF. As DNA, the CDR3 is TGTGCCAGCAGTTTTCCTCCCGATACGCAGTATTTT.